This TCR beta chain was found in a study of blood T cell repertoires in COVID-19. About the study: Sources were T cells, B-cell-depleted T cells, or PBMCs; the material itself was cDNA or gDNA.

Per the original data handling: Quantification of nucleated cells was approximated via reference gene primer amplification. Produced via immunoSEQ multiplex PCR; TCRdb's table is partial and in-frame only. D and trimming were read from the DNA, whereas the V and J calls and clone size are those reported in that table. The sample includes hundreds of thousands of clones, approximately 91% of them seen just once. V lost 1 base to trimming and J lost 3 bases; unmatched junction nucleotides: 8. From germline, CDR1 is SQVTM and CDR2 ANQGSEA. The CDR3 runs 15 residues. V gene TRBV29-1 combines with J gene TRBJ2-7; 8 bases are shared with TRBD2. The sequence derives from a man between 35 and 55 years old with acute or convalescent COVID-19. Sample: peripheral blood. CDR3 residues: CSVEAAASGYYEQYF. The CDR3 nucleotides read TGCAGCGTTGAAGCTGCAGCTAGCGGGTACTACGAGCAGTACTTC.